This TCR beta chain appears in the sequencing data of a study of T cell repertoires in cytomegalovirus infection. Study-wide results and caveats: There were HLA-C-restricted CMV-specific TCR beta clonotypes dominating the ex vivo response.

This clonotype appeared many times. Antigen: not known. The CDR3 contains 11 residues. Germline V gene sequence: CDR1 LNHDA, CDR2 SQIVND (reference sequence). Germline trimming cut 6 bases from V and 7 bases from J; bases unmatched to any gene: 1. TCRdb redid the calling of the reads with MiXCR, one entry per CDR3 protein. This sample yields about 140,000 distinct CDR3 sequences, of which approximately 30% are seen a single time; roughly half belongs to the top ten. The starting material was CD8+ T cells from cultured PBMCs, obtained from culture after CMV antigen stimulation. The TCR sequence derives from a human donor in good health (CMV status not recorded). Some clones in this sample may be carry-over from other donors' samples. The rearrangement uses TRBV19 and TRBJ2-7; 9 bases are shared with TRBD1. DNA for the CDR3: TGTGCCAGTAGGACAGGGGGGGAGCAGTACTTC. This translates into CASRTGGEQYF.